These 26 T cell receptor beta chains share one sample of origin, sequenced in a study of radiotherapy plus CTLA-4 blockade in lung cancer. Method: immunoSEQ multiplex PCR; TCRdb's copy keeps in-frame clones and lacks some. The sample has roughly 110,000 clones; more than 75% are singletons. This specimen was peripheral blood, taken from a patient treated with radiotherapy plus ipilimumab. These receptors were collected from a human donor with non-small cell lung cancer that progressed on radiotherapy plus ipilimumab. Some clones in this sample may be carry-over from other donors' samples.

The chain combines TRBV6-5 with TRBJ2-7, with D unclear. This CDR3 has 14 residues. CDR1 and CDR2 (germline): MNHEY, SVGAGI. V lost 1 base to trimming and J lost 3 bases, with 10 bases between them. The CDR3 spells CASSYYPGRYEQYF. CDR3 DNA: TGTGCCAGCAGTTACTACCCAGGCCGCTACGAGCAGTACTTC.

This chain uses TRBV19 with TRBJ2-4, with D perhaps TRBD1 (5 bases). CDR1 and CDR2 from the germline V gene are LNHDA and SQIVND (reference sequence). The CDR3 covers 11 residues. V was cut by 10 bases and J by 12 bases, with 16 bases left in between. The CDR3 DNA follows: TGTGCCACTCGGGCGGTCAGGGCTCAGTACTTC. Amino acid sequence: CATRAVRAQYF. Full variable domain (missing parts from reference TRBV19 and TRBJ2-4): DGGITQSPKYLFRKEGQNVTLSCEQNLNHDAMYWYRQDPGQGLRLIYYSQIVNDFQKGDIAEGYSVSREKKESFPLTVTSAQKNPTAFYLCATRAVRAQYFGAGTRLSVL.

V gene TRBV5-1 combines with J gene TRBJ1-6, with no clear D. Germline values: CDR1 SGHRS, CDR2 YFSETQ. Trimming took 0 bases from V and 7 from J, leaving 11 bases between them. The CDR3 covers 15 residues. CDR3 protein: CASSLDSSRNSPLHF. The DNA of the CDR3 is TGCGCCAGCAGCTTGGATTCCTCCCGGAATTCACCCCTCCACTTT.

The CDR3 spells CASSLAQGSYEQYF. CDR3 coding DNA: TGCGCCAGCAGCTTGGCTCAGGGTTCCTACGAGCAGTACTTC. The rearrangement uses TRBV5-1 and TRBJ2-7, with a possible D match to TRBD1 (5 bases). CDR1 is SGHRS and CDR2 is YFSETQ in the germline V gene. V was cut by 0 bases and J by 1 base, with 8 bases left in between. CDR3 size: 14 residues. The variable domain in full, with the rest retrieved from reference TRBV5-1 and TRBJ2-7, is KAGVTQTPRYLIKTRGQQVTLSCSPISGHRSVSWYQQTPGQGLQFLFEYFSETQRNKGNFPGRFSGRQFSNSRSEMNVSTLELGDSALYLCASSLAQGSYEQYFGPGTRLTVT.

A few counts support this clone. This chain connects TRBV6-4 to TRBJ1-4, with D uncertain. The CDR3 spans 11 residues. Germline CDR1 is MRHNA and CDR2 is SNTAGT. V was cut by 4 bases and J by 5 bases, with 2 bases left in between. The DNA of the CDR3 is TGTGCCAGCAGTGCCAATGAAAAACTGTTTTTT. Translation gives CASSANEKLFF.

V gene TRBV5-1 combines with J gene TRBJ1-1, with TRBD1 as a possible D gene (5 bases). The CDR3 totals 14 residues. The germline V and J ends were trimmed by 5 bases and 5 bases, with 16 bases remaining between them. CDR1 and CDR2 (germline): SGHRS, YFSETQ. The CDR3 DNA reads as TGCGCCAGCAGTTCCTTCGGGGGGTTGACTGAAGCTTTCTTT. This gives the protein CASSSFGGLTEAFF.

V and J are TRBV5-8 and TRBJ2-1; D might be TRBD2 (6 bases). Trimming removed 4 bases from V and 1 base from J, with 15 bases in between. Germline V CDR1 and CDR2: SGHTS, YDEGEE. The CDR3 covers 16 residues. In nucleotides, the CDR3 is TGTGCCAGCAGCCCTCAGTGGAGGGTTTCCTACAATGAGCAGTTCTTC. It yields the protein CASSPQWRVSYNEQFF.

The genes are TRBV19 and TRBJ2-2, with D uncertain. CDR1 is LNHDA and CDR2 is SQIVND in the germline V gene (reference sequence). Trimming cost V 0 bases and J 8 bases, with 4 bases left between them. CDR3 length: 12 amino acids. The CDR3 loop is CASSIDRGELFF. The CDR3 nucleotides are TGTGCCAGTAGTATAGACAGGGGGGAGCTGTTTTTT.

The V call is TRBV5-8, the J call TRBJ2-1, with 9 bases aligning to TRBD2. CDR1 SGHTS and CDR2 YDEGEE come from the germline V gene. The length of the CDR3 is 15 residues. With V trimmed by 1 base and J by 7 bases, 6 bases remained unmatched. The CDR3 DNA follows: TGTGCCAGCAGCTTGCGGCGGGGGGGCTTTAATGAGCAGTTCTTC. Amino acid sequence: CASSLRRGGFNEQFF.

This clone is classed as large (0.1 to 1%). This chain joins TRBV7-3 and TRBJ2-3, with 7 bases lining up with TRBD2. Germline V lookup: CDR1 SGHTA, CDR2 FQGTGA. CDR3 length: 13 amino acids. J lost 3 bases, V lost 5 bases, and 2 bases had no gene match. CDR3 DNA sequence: TGTGCCAGCAGCAAACTAGCGACAGATACGCAGTATTTT. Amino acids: CASSKLATDTQYF.

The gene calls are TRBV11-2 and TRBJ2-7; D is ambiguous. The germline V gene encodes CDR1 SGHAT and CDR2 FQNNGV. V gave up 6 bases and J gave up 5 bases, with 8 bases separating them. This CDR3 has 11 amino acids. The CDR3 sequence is CASSMTDEQYF. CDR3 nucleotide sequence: TGTGCCAGCAGTATGACTGACGAGCAGTACTTC.

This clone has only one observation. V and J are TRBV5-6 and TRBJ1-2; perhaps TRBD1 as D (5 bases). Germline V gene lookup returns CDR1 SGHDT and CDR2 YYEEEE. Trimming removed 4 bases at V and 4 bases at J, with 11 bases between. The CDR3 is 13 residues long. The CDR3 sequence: CASSEGTGYGYTF. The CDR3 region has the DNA TGTGCCAGCAGCGAAGGGACGGGCTATGGCTACACCTTC.

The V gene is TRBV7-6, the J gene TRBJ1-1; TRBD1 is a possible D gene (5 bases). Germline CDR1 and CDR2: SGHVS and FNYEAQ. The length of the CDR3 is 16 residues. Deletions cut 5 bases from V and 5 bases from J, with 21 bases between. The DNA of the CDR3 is TGTGCCAGCAGCGCCTCTCGTAGACAGCTTGGGACTGAAGCTTTCTTT. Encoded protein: CASSASRRQLGTEAFF.

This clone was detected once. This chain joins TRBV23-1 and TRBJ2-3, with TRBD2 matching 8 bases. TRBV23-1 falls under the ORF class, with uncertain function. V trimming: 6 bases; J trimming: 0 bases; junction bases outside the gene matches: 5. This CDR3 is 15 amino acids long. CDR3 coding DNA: TGCGCCAGCAGGGACGGGGGGGCCAGCACAGATACGCAGTATTTT. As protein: CASRDGGASTDTQYF.

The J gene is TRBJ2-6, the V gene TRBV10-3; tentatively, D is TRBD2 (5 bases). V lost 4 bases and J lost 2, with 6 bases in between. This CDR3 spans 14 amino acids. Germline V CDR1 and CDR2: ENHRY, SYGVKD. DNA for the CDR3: TGTGCCATCAGTGGGACTCCTGGGGCCAACGTCCTGACTTTC. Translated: CAISGTPGANVLTF.

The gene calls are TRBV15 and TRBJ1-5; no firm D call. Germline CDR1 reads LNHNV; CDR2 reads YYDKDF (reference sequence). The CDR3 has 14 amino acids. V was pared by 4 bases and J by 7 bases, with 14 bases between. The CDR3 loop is CATSNGDLGQPQHF. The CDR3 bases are TGTGCCACCAGCAATGGGGATTTAGGGCAGCCCCAGCATTTT.

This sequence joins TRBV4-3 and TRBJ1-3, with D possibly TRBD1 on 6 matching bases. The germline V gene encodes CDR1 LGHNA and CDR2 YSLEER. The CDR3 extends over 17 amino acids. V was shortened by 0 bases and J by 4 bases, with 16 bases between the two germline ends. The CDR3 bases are TGCGCCAGCAGCCAAGATCTTCGGGGGGCGATCGGAAACACCATATATTTT. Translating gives CASSQDLRGAIGNTIYF.

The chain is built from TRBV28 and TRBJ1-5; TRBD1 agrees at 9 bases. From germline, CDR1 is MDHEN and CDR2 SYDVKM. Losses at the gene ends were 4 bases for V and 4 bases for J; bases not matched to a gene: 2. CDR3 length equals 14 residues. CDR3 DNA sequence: TGTGCCAGCAGTTCTGGGACAGGGAATCAGCCCCAGCATTTT. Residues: CASSSGTGNQPQHF.

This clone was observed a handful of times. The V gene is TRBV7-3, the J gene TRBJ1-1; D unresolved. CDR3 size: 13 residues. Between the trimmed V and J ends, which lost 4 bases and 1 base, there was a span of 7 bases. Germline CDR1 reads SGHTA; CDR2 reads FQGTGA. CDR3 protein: CASSSRGNTEAFF. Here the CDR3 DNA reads TGTGCCAGCAGCTCCCGGGGGAACACTGAAGCTTTCTTT.

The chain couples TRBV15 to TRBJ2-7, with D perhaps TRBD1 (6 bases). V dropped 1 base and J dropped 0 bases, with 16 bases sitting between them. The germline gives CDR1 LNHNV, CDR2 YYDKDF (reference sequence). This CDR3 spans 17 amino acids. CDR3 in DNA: TGTGCCACCAGCAGAGGTGTACAGGGTACCCTCTCCTACGAGCAGTACTTC. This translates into CATSRGVQGTLSYEQYF.

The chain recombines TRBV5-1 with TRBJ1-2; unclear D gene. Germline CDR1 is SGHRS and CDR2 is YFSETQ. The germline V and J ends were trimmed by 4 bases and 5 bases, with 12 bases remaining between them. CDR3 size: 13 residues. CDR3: CASSVTVSYGYTF. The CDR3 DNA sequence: TGCGCCAGCAGCGTGACGGTTTCTTATGGCTACACCTTC.

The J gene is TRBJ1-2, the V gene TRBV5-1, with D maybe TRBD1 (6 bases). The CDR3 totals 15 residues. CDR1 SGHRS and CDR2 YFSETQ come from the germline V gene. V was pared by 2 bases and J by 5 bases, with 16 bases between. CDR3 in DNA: TGCGCCAGCAGCTTCGGACAGTCGAGAGAGTATGGCTACACCTTC. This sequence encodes CASSFGQSREYGYTF. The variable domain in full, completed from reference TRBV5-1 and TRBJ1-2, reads KAGVTQTPRYLIKTRGQQVTLSCSPISGHRSVSWYQQTPGQGLQFLFEYFSETQRNKGNFPGRFSGRQFSNSRSEMNVSTLELGDSALYLCASSFGQSREYGYTFGSGTRLTVV.

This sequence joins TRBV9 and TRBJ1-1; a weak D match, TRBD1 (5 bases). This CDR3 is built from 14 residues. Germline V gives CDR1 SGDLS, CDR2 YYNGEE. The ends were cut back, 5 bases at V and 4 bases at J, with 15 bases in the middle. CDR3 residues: CASSGRAYFTEAFF. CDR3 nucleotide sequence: TGTGCCAGCAGTGGCAGGGCGTATTTCACTGAAGCTTTCTTT.

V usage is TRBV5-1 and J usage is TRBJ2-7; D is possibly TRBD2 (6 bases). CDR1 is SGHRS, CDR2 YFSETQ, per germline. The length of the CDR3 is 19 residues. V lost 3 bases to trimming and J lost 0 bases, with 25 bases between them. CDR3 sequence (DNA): TGCGCCAGCAGCTCTAGCACCGGGACTCCCTTCGCCGGCTCCTACGAGCAGTACTTC. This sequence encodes CASSSSTGTPFAGSYEQYF.

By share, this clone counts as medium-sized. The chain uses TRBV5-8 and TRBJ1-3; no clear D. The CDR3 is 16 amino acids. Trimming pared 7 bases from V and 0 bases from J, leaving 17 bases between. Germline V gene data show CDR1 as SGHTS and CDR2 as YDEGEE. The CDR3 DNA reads TGTGCCAGCCGCCCACCAAGTCTCGGCTCTGGAAACACCATATATTTT. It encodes CASRPPSLGSGNTIYF.

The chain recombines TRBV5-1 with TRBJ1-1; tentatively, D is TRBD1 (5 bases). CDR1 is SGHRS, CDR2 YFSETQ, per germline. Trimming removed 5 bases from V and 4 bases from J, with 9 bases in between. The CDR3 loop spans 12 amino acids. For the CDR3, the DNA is TGCGCCAGCAGTCCGGGGGGCACTGAAGCTTTCTTT. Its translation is CASSPGGTEAFF.